This TCR beta chain was captured in a study of CD8+CD57+ T cells in acquired aplastic anemia (dated by TCRdb to the late 2010s). For context, the study as a whole: Extracted DNA from sorted CD4+ and CD8+ cells averaged approximately 3 ug, ranging from 0.2 to 27.4 ug. CD8+CD57+ expansion was defined as frequency above the mean frequency observed in healthy subjects. The paper's findings and limits, for the study overall: Patients and healthy controls showed no significant difference in CD8+ Simpson's diversity (P=0.060). Around 30 CD8+ CDR3 sequences were found to be shared between patients and controls, but these sequences appeared to be highly expressed in patients and within the immunodominant clones of the patients.

Expansion of CD8+CD57+ cells had been shown by flow cytometry in the patients chosen for sequencing. Every patient had severe acquired aplastic anemia, diagnosed using the International Study of Aplastic Anemia and Agranulocytosis and Camitta criteria. No patient had received any therapy when blood was sampled. In this study, sorted CD4+ and CD8+ T cells from the blood of healthy subjects and of severe aplastic anemia patients had their TCR repertoires deep-sequenced. In the USA, patient enrollment took place under clinicaltrials.gov protocols 00001620, 01623167, 00001397, 00071045, 00081523 and 00961064. Ficoll-Paque density gradient centrifugation was used to isolate peripheral blood mononuclear cells. Before DNA extraction, CD4+ and CD8+ T cells were sorted by FACS or by magnetic beads. Genomic DNA served as template for TCR beta VDJ combination and CDR3 sequence profiling. An Illumina HiSeq 2000 was used for TCR repertoire sequencing. As for how the authors treated the data: TRBV/TRBJ rearrangement plots, CDR3 size and DJ length profiles, and Simpson's diversity index were used to evaluate the repertoires. Whichever DNA sequence was most abundant in the deep sequencing data was defined as the immunodominant clone. CDR3 amino acid sequences were screened for sharing across subjects and were compared with published repertoires and the VDJdb database. In TCRdb, the public reads were trimmed at Q25 with fastp and aligned with MiXCR, with productive beta chains retained. Each CDR3 protein appears once, grouped with its most common genes and DNA. These V and J calls derive from TCRdb rather than the authors' analysis. The sample records roughly 500,000 distinct CDR3 sequences, around 30% of which are singletons. The top ten clonotypes cover nearly 0.85% of the sample.

Worth noting for this clonotype: The antigen it binds to is not known. No much larger clone is present one base from it, and per-base qualities are unavailable.

This sequence originates from a human donor with aplastic anemia. Sequenced input: sorted CD4+, CD8+, or CD8+CD57+ T cells (not recorded which) from PBMCs.

The CDR3 region: CASSSYRDTNYGYTF. The DNA is as follows: TGTGCCAGCAGCAGTTACAGGGACACTAACTATGGCTACACCTTC. The sequence joins TRBV7-9 to TRBJ1-2; the D region possibly corresponds to TRBD1 (6 bases align). The CDR1 and CDR2 encoded by the germline V gene (reference sequence) are SEHNR and FQNEAQ. Counted from cysteine to phenylalanine, this CDR3 has 15 amino acids. Solely the CDR3 DNA is kept, with 45 bases framed from the first base. Trimming at the junction amounts to 5 bases on V and 0 bases on J, and the germline ends lie 13 bases apart.